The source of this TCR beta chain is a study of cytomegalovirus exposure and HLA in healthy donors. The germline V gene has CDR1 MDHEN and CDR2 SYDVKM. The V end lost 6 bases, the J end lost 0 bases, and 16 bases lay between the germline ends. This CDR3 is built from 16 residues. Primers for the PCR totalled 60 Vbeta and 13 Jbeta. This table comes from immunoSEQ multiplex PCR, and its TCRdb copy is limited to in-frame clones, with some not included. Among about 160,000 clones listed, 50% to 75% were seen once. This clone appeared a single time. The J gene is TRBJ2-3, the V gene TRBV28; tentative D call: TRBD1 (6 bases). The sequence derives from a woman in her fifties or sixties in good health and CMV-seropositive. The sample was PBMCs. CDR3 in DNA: TGTGCCAGCAGCTTGAACGGACAGTCTAGCACAGATACGCAGTATTTT. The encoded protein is CASSLNGQSSTDTQYF.